A single sample is the source of the 15 T cell receptor beta chains below, sequenced in a study of identical twins (TCRdb year 2016). Receptors were amplified or captured by 5' RACE. TCRdb records Illumina HiSeq 2000 as the sequencer. TCRdb ran its own pipeline on the public reads, namely fastp trimming at Q25 and MiXCR clone calling, and kept in-frame beta chains. Rows are unified per CDR3 protein, each entry keeping the most common DNA and genes. In this sample the table shows 1.5 million or so distinct CDR3 sequences, less than 40% of which occur a single time. 0.25% to 0.3% of the sample is taken by the ten largest. Sequencing used cord blood. Every receptor here comes from a newborn girl in good health.

J is TRBJ1-2 and V is TRBV7-9; maybe TRBD1 (6 bases). CDR1 and CDR2 from the germline V gene are SEHNR and FQNEAQ (reference sequence). V was shortened by 5 bases and J by 8 bases, with 18 bases between the two germline ends. CDR3 length: 14 residues. The CDR3 DNA follows: TGTGCCAGCAGCCTATCCCAGGGGCGCGGCGGCTACACCTTC. It is translated as CASSLSQGRGGYTF.

This clonotype has a count of ten or more. The DNA for the CDR3 is TGCAGCGTTCTTAAAAAGGGAGGCCCGGACAATGAGCAGTTCTTC. This encodes CSVLKKGGPDNEQFF. This rearrangement joins TRBV29-1 to TRBJ2-1; maybe TRBD2 (6 bases). This CDR3 has 15 residues. CDR1 and CDR2 (germline): SQVTM, ANQGSEA. V was shortened by 5 bases and J by 5 bases, with 19 bases between the two germline ends.

This clonotype has only a few counts. The rearrangement uses TRBV6-5 and TRBJ1-2, with TRBD1 as a possible D gene (6 bases). The germline V gene encodes CDR1 MNHEY and CDR2 SVGAGI. CDR3 length: 15 amino acids. Trimming removed 2 bases at V and 2 bases at J, with 12 bases between. The CDR3 protein is CASSYKSRGNYGYTF. In DNA form, the CDR3 reads TGTGCCAGCAGTTACAAGTCCAGGGGAAACTATGGCTACACCTTC.

The rearrangement joins TRBV21-1 to TRBJ1-2; the listed D gene, TRBD1, was not tested against the DNA. TRBV21-1 is shown as a pseudogene. There are 16 residues in the CDR3. The DNA for the CDR3 is TGTGCCAGCAGCATCCTCAATCCGGGACGGGGCTATGGCTACACCTTC. As protein: CASSILNPGRGYGYTF.

This clonotype was seen repeatedly, ten times or more. A read error may produce the germline difference seen at one junction end. The J gene is TRBJ2-3, the V gene TRBV5-1; unclear D gene. CDR3 length: 14 residues. In germline, CDR1 is SGHRS, CDR2 YFSETQ. For the CDR3, the DNA is TGTGCCAGCAGCTTAGGGCGAGACACAGATACGCAGTATTTT. Translation gives CASSLGRDTDTQYF.

This chain connects TRBV20-1 to TRBJ2-7; maybe TRBD2 (6 bases). Trimming cost V 0 bases and J 11 bases, with 23 bases left between them. The germline V gene has CDR1 DFQATT and CDR2 SNEGSKA (reference sequence). CDR3 length: 15 amino acids. The CDR3 protein is CSARDGGFPETTEYF. CDR3 bases: TGCAGTGCTAGAGATGGGGGGTTCCCCGAAACCACGGAGTACTTC.

J is TRBJ1-2 and V is TRBV20-1; D may be TRBD1 (6 bases). Trimming took 7 bases from V and 5 from J, leaving 17 bases between them. CDR1 and CDR2 from the germline V gene are DFQATT and SNEGSKA (reference sequence). This CDR3 is built from 13 residues. The CDR3 protein is CSVRRGADYGYTF. The CDR3 coding sequence is TGCAGTGTCCGACGGGGGGCGGATTATGGCTACACCTTC.

The chain uses TRBV27 and TRBJ1-1; 8 bases line up with TRBD1. There are 15 residues in the CDR3. V lost 6 bases, J lost 1 base, and 7 bases stayed unmatched. In germline, CDR1 is MNHEY, CDR2 SMNVEV (reference sequence). This CDR3 reads CASSPDRVPNTEAFF. CDR3 bases: TGTGCCAGCAGCCCGGACAGGGTCCCGAACACTGAAGCTTTCTTT.

The chain joins TRBV7-2 to TRBJ2-4; 10 bases agree with TRBD2. Germline V gene sequence: CDR1 SGHTA, CDR2 FQGNSA. J lost 0 bases, V lost 5 bases, and 4 bases had no gene match. The CDR3 consists of 16 residues. CDR3 in DNA: TGTGCCAGCAGCGGGGGACTAGCGATAGCCAAAAACATTCAGTACTTC. This encodes CASSGGLAIAKNIQYF.

This clonotype came up a few times. This sequence joins TRBV21-1 and TRBJ1-1. TRBV21-1 constitutes a pseudogene. There are 14 residues in the CDR3. The CDR3 nucleotides read TGTGCCAGCAGCAAATGGGGTGGGGACACTGAAGCTTTCTTT. Its translation is CASSKWGGDTEAFF.

There are many counts of this clonotype. The chain couples TRBV20-1 to TRBJ2-1; D is ambiguous. The CDR3 sequence is 14 residues long. V dropped 3 bases and J dropped 5 bases, with 14 bases sitting between them. Germline V gives CDR1 DFQATT, CDR2 SNEGSKA (reference sequence). The CDR3 nucleotides are TGCAGTGCTAGTATGGCTTTCCAAAACAATGAGCAGTTCTTC. Its translation is CSASMAFQNNEQFF.

The CDR3 nucleotides read TGTGCCAGCAGCTTAGCGAGAAGCGGTGGGAGAAATGAGCAGTACTTC. Translation gives CASSLARSGGRNEQYF. The V call is TRBV7-2, the J call TRBJ2-7; tentative D call: TRBD2 (5 bases). V lost 0 bases and J lost 7, with 19 bases in between. CDR3 length equals 16 residues. CDR1 is SGHTA and CDR2 is FQGNSA in the germline V gene.

The rearrangement uses TRBV5-6 and TRBJ2-4; unclear D gene. The tail of the sequence fits TRBJ2-7 better, so the J call may be wrong. CDR1 and CDR2 from the germline V gene are SGHDT and YYEEEE. The CDR3 totals 12 residues. The CDR3 nucleotides read TGTGCCAGCAGCTGGGCCACCTACGAGCAGTACTTC. Its protein product is CASSWATYEQYF.

This clonotype showed up just a few times. CDR3: CASSKVGQGKNGYTF. DNA of the CDR3: TGTGCCAGCAGCAAAGTGGGACAGGGAAAAAATGGCTACACCTTC. The chain combines TRBV21-1 with TRBJ1-2; the D call of TRBD1 is as the table states it, not checked on the DNA. TRBV21-1 is noted as a pseudogene. This CDR3 is 15 amino acids long.

The V call is TRBV3-1, the J call TRBJ2-4, with D possibly being TRBD1 (6 bases). Gene TRBJ2-7 matches the end of the DNA better, so the J call may be wrong. This CDR3 region has 15 residues. CDR1 is LGHDT and CDR2 is YNNKEL in the germline V gene (reference sequence). The CDR3 sequence is CASSLPGHGTYEQYF. CDR3 nucleotides: TGTGCCAGCAGCCTCCCGGGACATGGGACCTACGAGCAGTACTTC.